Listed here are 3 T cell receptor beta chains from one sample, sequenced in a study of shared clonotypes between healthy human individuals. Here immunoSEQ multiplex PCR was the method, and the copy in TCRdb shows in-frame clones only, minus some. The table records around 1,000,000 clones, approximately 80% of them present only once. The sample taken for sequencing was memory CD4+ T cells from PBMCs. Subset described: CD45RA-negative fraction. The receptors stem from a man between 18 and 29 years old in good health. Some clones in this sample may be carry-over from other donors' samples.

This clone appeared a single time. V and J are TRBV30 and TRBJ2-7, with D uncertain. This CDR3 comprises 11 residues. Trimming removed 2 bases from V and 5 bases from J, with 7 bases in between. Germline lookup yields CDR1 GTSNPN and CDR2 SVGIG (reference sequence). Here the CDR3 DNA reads TGTGCCTGGAGTCAAAAGGACGAGCAGTACTTC. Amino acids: CAWSQKDEQYF.

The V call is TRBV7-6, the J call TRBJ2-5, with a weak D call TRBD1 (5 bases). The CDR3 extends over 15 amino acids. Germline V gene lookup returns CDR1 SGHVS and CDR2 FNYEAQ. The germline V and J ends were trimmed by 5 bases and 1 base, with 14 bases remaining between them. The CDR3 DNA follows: TGTGCCAGCAGCGTCCTAGGTGGGGCCCAAGAGACCCAGTACTTC. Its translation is CASSVLGGAQETQYF.

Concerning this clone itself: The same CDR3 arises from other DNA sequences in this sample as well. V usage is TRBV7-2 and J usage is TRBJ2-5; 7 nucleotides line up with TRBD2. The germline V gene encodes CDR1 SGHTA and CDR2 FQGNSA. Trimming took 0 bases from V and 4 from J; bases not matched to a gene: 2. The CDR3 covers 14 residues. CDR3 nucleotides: TGTGCCAGCAGCTTAGCTGGCGGGAGAGAGACCCAGTACTTC. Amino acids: CASSLAGGRETQYF.